This is a list of T cell receptor beta chains from one sample in a study of T cell responses to AZD1222 COVID-19 vaccine. Repertoires were generated with immunoSEQ multiplex PCR, while TCRdb's copy carries only in-frame clones and drops some. The data show approximately 170,000 clones, 91% seen once. Sequenced here: peripheral blood, sampled on day 0 of AZD1222 vaccination. The source of these receptors is an adult in good health. The CDR3 runs from the conserved cysteine through the conserved F or W. D genes are given only for firm matches. Where a row states a size, it is once, few, many or the class of an expanded clone; other rows omit it.

clone size	V gene	J gene	D gene	CDR3 protein	CDR3 DNA
NA	TRBV7-9	TRBJ2-3	NA	CASSPRADTQYF	TGTGCCAGCAGCCCTAGGGCAGATACGCAGTATTTT
few	TRBV5-1	TRBJ2-7	NA	CASSWGGGASSYEQYF	TGCGCCAGCAGCTGGGGCGGCGGGGCGTCCTCCTACGAGCAGTACTTC
NA	TRBV6-6	TRBJ1-6	NA	CASSSYVGGNSPLHF	TGTGCCAGCAGTAGCTACGTGGGCGGAAATTCACCCCTCCACTTT
few	TRBV11-1	TRBJ2-7	TRBD1	CASSAPGQFYEQYF	TGTGCCAGCAGCGCACCGGGACAGTTCTACGAGCAGTACTTC
NA	TRBV12-3/TRBV12-4	TRBJ1-2	NA	CASSSMSGYTF	TGTGCCAGCTCCTCTATGAGCGGCTACACCTTC
NA	TRBV10-1	TRBJ2-5	NA	CASSESEGLETQYF	TGCGCCAGCAGTGAGTCTGAGGGGCTGGAGACCCAGTACTTC
NA	TRBV24-1	TRBJ2-5	TRBD1	CATGTGETQYF	TGTGCCACCGGGACAGGAGAGACCCAGTACTTC
NA	TRBV6-5	TRBJ2-7	TRBD2	CASSYRAGAAYEQYF	TGTGCCAGCAGTTACCGCGCGGGAGCGGCCTACGAGCAGTACTTC
NA	TRBV30	TRBJ1-1	NA	CAWEQKDTEAFF	TGTGCCTGGGAACAGAAGGACACTGAAGCTTTCTTT
NA	TRBV5-1	TRBJ2-6	NA	CASSLAGQYSSGANVLTF	TGCGCCAGCAGCTTGGCCGGGCAGTATAGCTCTGGGGCCAACGTCCTGACTTTC
few	TRBV4-2	TRBJ1-2	NA	CASSQVGTPRIYGYTF	TGTGCCAGCAGCCAAGTTGGGACACCCCGGATCTATGGCTACACCTTC
NA	TRBV5-1	TRBJ2-7	TRBD2	CASSLGGSGRSPYEQYF	TGCGCCAGCAGCTTGGGGGGTAGCGGGAGAAGTCCCTACGAGCAGTACTTC
NA	TRBV6-5	TRBJ2-7	NA	CASSPRRESSYEQYF	TGTGCCAGCAGTCCACGACGGGAAAGCTCCTACGAGCAGTACTTC
NA	TRBV6-5	TRBJ2-2	TRBD2	CASSLAANTGELFF	TGTGCCAGCTCGCTAGCGGCAAACACCGGGGAGCTGTTTTTT
NA	TRBV6-2/TRBV6-3	TRBJ2-2	NA	CASSGPGRSGYIGELFF	TGTGCCAGCAGCGGCCCCGGAAGGAGCGGATACATCGGGGAGCTGTTTTTT
few	TRBV7-2	TRBJ2-2	NA	CASSPARTNTGELFF	TGTGCCAGCAGCCCAGCTAGGACTAACACCGGGGAGCTGTTTTTT
NA	TRBV7-2	TRBJ2-1	NA	CASSPRGGQSYNEQFF	TGTGCCAGCAGCCCAAGGGGGGGACAGTCCTACAATGAGCAGTTCTTC
NA	TRBV11-3	TRBJ2-2	NA	CASSLELIKGHAGELFF	TGTGCCAGCAGCTTAGAGTTAATTAAGGGCCACGCCGGGGAGCTGTTTTTT
NA	TRBV19	TRBJ2-3	TRBD2	CASTSGFARADTQYF	TGTGCCAGTACTAGCGGGTTCGCCCGGGCAGATACGCAGTATTTT
NA	TRBV28	TRBJ1-1	NA	CASTLLTVANTEAFF	TGTGCCAGCACCCTCTTGACGGTCGCTAACACTGAAGCTTTCTTT
NA	TRBV5-1	TRBJ1-2	TRBD1	CASSSDWDRGHYGYTF	TGCGCCAGCAGTTCCGATTGGGACAGGGGCCATTATGGCTACACCTTC
NA	TRBV4-1	TRBJ1-6	NA	CASSQDLNSPLHF	TGCGCCAGCAGCCAAGACCTGAATTCACCCCTCCACTTT
NA	TRBV7-2	TRBJ2-4	TRBD2	CASSFRGTSGIQYF	TGTGCCAGCAGCTTTAGAGGGACTAGCGGGATTCAGTACTTC
NA	TRBV12-5	TRBJ1-2	TRBD1	CASGGKQGNYGYTF	TGTGCTAGTGGTGGTAAACAGGGGAACTATGGCTACACCTTC
NA	TRBV2	TRBJ2-2	TRBD2	CASQDFRLAGDTGELFF	TGTGCCAGCCAAGATTTCAGACTAGCGGGAGACACCGGGGAGCTGTTTTTT
NA	TRBV11-2	TRBJ2-7	TRBD2	CASSRLGGIYEQYF	TGTGCCAGCAGCCGTCTGGGGGGGATCTACGAGCAGTACTTC
NA	TRBV28	TRBJ1-4	NA	CASSRPPAGKLFF	TGTGCCAGCAGTCGACCCCCCGCAGGGAAACTGTTTTTT
NA	TRBV7-8	TRBJ2-5	NA	CASSLRGISQETQYF	TGTGCCAGCAGCTTAAGAGGGATCTCGCAAGAGACCCAGTACTTC
NA	TRBV4-2	TRBJ2-7	NA	CASSQDNRQGLEQYF	TGTGCCAGCAGCCAAGATAACCGGCAGGGTTTAGAGCAGTACTTC